This T cell receptor beta chain originates from a study of T cells after yellow fever vaccination (dated by TCRdb to 2018 to 2020). About the study as a whole: Libraries from fractions with low cell numbers were prepared with the SMART-Seq v4 Ultra Low Input RNA kit. To track T-cell clones before and after primary and booster YFV17D yellow fever vaccination, bulk TCR alpha and beta repertoires were sequenced longitudinally. Two healthy male donors, one aged 18 to 30 and one aged 30 to 40 years, made up the cohort. Blood was drawn at multiple timepoints before and after primary and secondary immunization, with bulk PBMC replicates and cell subsets isolated. Points the paper makes about the study in general: Computational filtering was needed because FACS-sorted repertoires could contain abundant contaminating clonotypes from the bulk population. A small fraction of clonotypes showed up in both the CD4 and CD8 compartments, probably as a result of convergent recombination. The secondary T-cell response was found to be weaker but faster than the primary response, with a peak reached on day 5 rather than on day 15. The study included only a couple of donors, which limits how far the findings can be generalized. Most clones expanded after primary vaccination were re-detected after the booster (about 96% of CD4 and around nine tenths of CD8), suggesting broad memory maintenance.

Sample treatment or condition, as interpreted from the label and publication: live attenuated yellow fever vaccine strain. At each blood-draw timepoint, two biological replicates of bulk PBMCs were obtained. PBMCs were isolated from peripheral blood using a standard Ficoll-Paque protocol. TriZol was used to extract RNA from bulk PBMCs, from CD4 and CD8 fractions, and from dextramer-positive and dextramer-negative fractions. TCR cDNA was synthesized by 5'RACE template switching, which introduced a universal primer site and unique molecular identifiers. Priming of cDNA synthesis was performed from both the TCR alpha and TCR beta constant segments. Two PCR steps were used to amplify libraries, with sample barcodes and sequencing adapters being added in the second step. Sequencing of libraries was done on Illumina HiSeq 2500 (2x100 bp) or NovaSeq (2x150 bp). Processing in the source paper ran as follows. MIGEC handled demultiplexing of reads and collapsing into UMI consensus sequences, while MiXCR performed V(D)J alignment. Clonotypes responding to the vaccine were identified with edgeR on replicate PBMC samples, with the criteria of FDR below 0.01 and a log2 fold change above 5 up to day 15. CD4 or CD8 identity was assigned to each bulk clonotype according to whether the clonotype was present at higher abundance in the sequenced CD4 repertoire or the sequenced CD8 repertoire. TCRdb passed the public sequencing reads through fastp at Q25 and MiXCR, retaining productive beta sequences. One record per CDR3 amino acid sequence lists the most common genes and DNA. It is TCRdb's table, rather than the study itself, that gives the V and J calls and clone size. In all, the sample holds hundreds of thousands of distinct CDR3 sequences, and 13% of those were seen once. In total, the top ten clones hold 11% to 15% of the sample.

This clonotype was seen a handful of times. Its antigen target is currently unknown. Nothing much larger sits one base from this clone, and base qualities are not available. The germline V and J ends show losses of 2 bases and 10 bases respectively, and no gene match explains 10 bases of the junction. The CDR3 contains 15 residues, cysteine and phenylalanine counted. Only the CDR3 region is kept as DNA, spanning 45 bases read in frame from base 1. According to the germline V gene, CDR1 reads SGHTS and CDR2 reads YDEGEE. The chain couples TRBV5-8 to TRBJ2-1, with 9 middle bases fitting TRBD2. The TCR sequence derives from a man younger than 40 who received the YFV17D yellow fever vaccine. The material sequenced was PBMCs, taken on the day of the yellow fever booster vaccination. In nucleotides, the sequence is TGTGCCAGCAGCTTCTGGGCTAGCGGGATTTGGGAGCAGTTCTTC. Its product reads: CASSFWASGIWEQFF. The full variable domain, with segments outside the CDR3 supplied by the reference TRBV5-8 and TRBJ2-1 proteins, appears as EAGVTQSPTHLIKTRGQQATLRCSPISGHTSVYWYQQALGLGLQFLLWYDEGEERNRGNFPPRFSGRQFPNYSSELNVNALELEDSALYLCASSFWASGIWEQFFGPGTRLTVL.